The 27 T cell receptor beta chains reported below all come from one sample, sequenced in a study of T cells in Graves' hyperthyroidism and ophthalmopathy. RNA transcripts were the template for amplifying TCR beta CDR3 regions. Using the HTBI primer set, a first-round RT-PCR was run on the TCR CDR3. TCRdb reprocessed the multiplex PCR reads with MiXCR, giving one entry per CDR3 protein. The sample carries 700,000 or so distinct CDR3 sequences, 16% recorded once. Specimen: blood. These receptor sequences come from a man aged 18 to 30 with Graves' hyperthyroidism.

This clonotype was seen a handful of times. V is TRBV7-2 and J is TRBJ2-7; possibly TRBD1 or TRBD2 for D (6 bases each). V lost 3 bases to trimming and J lost 6 bases, with 18 bases between them. Germline CDR1 is SGHTA and CDR2 is FQGNSA. This CDR3 is 15 amino acids long. The CDR3 bases are TGTGCCAGCAGCTTTCCAGGAGGGGGGACTGGCGAGCAGTACTTC. It codes for CASSFPGGGTGEQYF.

This clonotype came up many times. This rearrangement joins TRBV2 to TRBJ2-7; D is possibly TRBD2 (5 bases). The germline V and J ends were trimmed by 8 bases and 1 base, with 21 bases remaining between them. Germline assignment: CDR1 SNHLY and CDR2 FYNNEI. The CDR3 totals 16 residues. Written as DNA, the CDR3 is TGTGCCAGCTCCGCTTTACACCCGAGGGCATCCTACGAGCAGTACTTC. Translated, it gives CASSALHPRASYEQYF.

This clonotype came up many times. J is TRBJ2-6 and V is TRBV5-1; no clear D. From germline, CDR1 is SGHRS and CDR2 YFSETQ. This CDR3 is 14 amino acids long. V gave up 3 bases and J gave up 0 bases, with 4 bases separating them. The CDR3: CASSSSSGANVLTF. The CDR3 nucleotides are TGCGCCAGCAGCTCAAGCTCTGGGGCCAACGTCCTGACTTTC.

The V and J genes are TRBV6-2 or TRBV6-3 and TRBJ2-1; 9 positions match TRBD2. The CDR3 totals 15 residues. Germline values: CDR1 MNHEY, CDR2 SVGEGT. The junction had 12 bases not matched to a gene; V was cut back by 8 bases and J by 7 bases. CDR3 nucleotides: TGTGCCAGCGCCCGGCGGGAGGGCGGAGGAAATGAGCAGTTCTTC. This encodes CASARREGGGNEQFF.

This clonotype occurred a few times. The CDR3 region is CASSLSGGLSGANVLTF. Written as DNA, the CDR3 is TGTGCCAGCAGTTTATCAGGGGGGCTCTCTGGGGCCAACGTCCTGACTTTC. This chain uses TRBV28 with TRBJ2-6, with a possible D match to TRBD1 (7 bases). Trimming shortened V by 1 base and J by 0 bases, and 10 bases separated the two germline ends. The CDR3 length is 17 residues. Germline loops: CDR1 MDHEN, CDR2 SYDVKM. Full variable domain (remainder filled in from reference TRBV28 and TRBJ2-6): DVKVTQSSRYLVKRTGEKVFLECVQDMDHENMFWYRQDPGLGLRLIYFSYDVKMKEKGDIPEGYSVSREKKERFSLILESASTNQTSMYLCASSLSGGLSGANVLTFGAGSRLTVL.

This clonotype was recorded at least ten times. This chain uses TRBV6-5 with TRBJ2-1; 10 bases match TRBD1. Looked up from germline, CDR1 is MNHEY and CDR2 is SVGAGI. CDR3 length: 17 amino acids. V shed 2 bases and J 5 bases; nucleotides not matched to a gene: 9. The CDR3 bases are TGTGCCAGCAGTTACCGGGGACAGGGGATTTCGCACAATGAGCAGTTCTTC. Amino acid sequence: CASSYRGQGISHNEQFF.

This clonotype was recorded many times. Here the CDR3 DNA reads TGTGCCAGCTCCCCCCGGGCTAGCTTCTACAATGAGCAGTTCTTC. This translates into CASSPRASFYNEQFF. The chain joins TRBV18 to TRBJ2-1; tentatively, D is TRBD2 (5 bases). The germline V and J ends were trimmed by 6 bases and 3 bases, with 15 bases remaining between them. The CDR3 totals 15 residues. Per the germline V gene, CDR1 is KGHSH and CDR2 is LQKENI.

This clonotype occurred a few times. The CDR3 DNA reads as TGTGCCAGCAGCGTTGGAAGCCTGGGACAGCTCTGGGACGAGCAGTACTTC. Translation: CASSVGSLGQLWDEQYF. The chain has TRBV9 and TRBJ2-7; TRBD1 aligns across 7 bases. The CDR3 spans 17 residues. Trimming at V came to 2 bases and at J to 5 bases, leaving 16 bases not matched to a gene. The germline CDR1 and CDR2 sequences are SGDLS and YYNGEE.

In this sample, this clonotype turned up many times. This chain joins TRBV10-3 and TRBJ2-3; D is uncertain. The V gene's germline CDR1 is ENHRY and CDR2 SYGVKD. Trimming left V 0 bases short and J 0 bases short, with 7 bases between. This CDR3 is 15 amino acids long. CDR3 sequence reads: CAISESAGSTDTQYF. In nucleotides, the CDR3 is TGTGCCATCAGTGAGTCTGCAGGAAGCACAGATACGCAGTATTTT.

The gene calls are TRBV18 and TRBJ2-1; possibly TRBD2 for D (6 bases). V shed 2 bases and J shed 7 bases, with 15 bases lying between them. This CDR3 contains 15 residues. The germline V gene has CDR1 KGHSH and CDR2 LQKENI. CDR3 bases: TGTGCCAGCTCACCATGGAGGGGACCGGCGAATGAGCAGTTCTTC. Its protein product is CASSPWRGPANEQFF.

V and J are TRBV27 and TRBJ2-7, with 7 bases that match TRBD2. The CDR3 has 14 residues. Germline V gene sequence: CDR1 MNHEY, CDR2 SMNVEV (reference sequence). V lost 6 bases to trimming and J lost 2 bases; unmatched junction nucleotides: 7. The CDR3, as DNA: TGTGCCAGCAGCAATAGCGGGTGGCCCTACGAGCAGTACTTC. Protein sequence: CASSNSGWPYEQYF.

This clonotype was detected many times. This chain uses TRBV18 with TRBJ2-1, with D possibly being TRBD1 (6 bases). The germline V gene encodes CDR1 KGHSH and CDR2 LQKENI. Trimming removed 3 bases from V and 7 bases from J, with 16 bases in between. The CDR3 totals 15 residues. The CDR3 region is CASSPYQPGANEQFF. In DNA form, the CDR3 reads TGTGCCAGCTCACCCTATCAACCAGGGGCTAATGAGCAGTTCTTC.

This clonotype has just a few counts. V gene TRBV13 combines with J gene TRBJ2-1, with D possibly being TRBD2 (5 bases). Trimming stripped 4 bases from V and 0 bases from J, with 22 bases between. CDR1 PRHDT and CDR2 FYEKMQ come from the germline V gene (reference sequence). The CDR3 has 19 amino acids. The CDR3 sequence is CASSSSSWFSVGSYNEQFF. The CDR3 DNA reads as TGTGCCAGCAGCTCCTCGAGTTGGTTTAGCGTAGGCTCCTACAATGAGCAGTTCTTC.

The rearrangement joins TRBV9 to TRBJ2-5; 11 nucleotides match TRBD2. The CDR3 has 18 residues. The V and J ends lost 0 bases and 4 bases, in that order; junction bases with no gene match: 11. Germline V gene data show CDR1 as SGDLS and CDR2 as YYNGEE. The chain's CDR3 is CASSVGGSGRAMGETQYF. The CDR3 nucleotides are TGTGCCAGCAGCGTAGGAGGTAGCGGGAGGGCCATGGGAGAGACCCAGTACTTC.

This clonotype was detected ten times or more. The gene calls are TRBV11-2 and TRBJ2-1, with D possibly being TRBD2 (5 bases). Germline assignment: CDR1 SGHAT and CDR2 FQNNGV. The V and J ends lost 3 bases and 4 bases respectively, with 7 bases between them. The CDR3 is made up of 13 amino acids. CDR3 residues: CASSLGAYNEQFF. DNA for the CDR3: TGTGCCAGCAGCTTGGGAGCTTACAATGAGCAGTTCTTC.

The CDR3 is CASSLSSGAQFF. In DNA form, the CDR3 reads TGTGCCAGCAGTTTGAGTAGCGGGGCGCAGTTCTTC. V gene TRBV28 combines with J gene TRBJ2-1, with 8 bases matching TRBD2. Germline V gives CDR1 MDHEN, CDR2 SYDVKM. Losses at the gene ends were 3 bases for V and 12 bases for J; bases not matched to a gene: 4. The CDR3 length is 12 residues. Supplemented by reference TRBV28 and TRBJ2-1, the full variable domain reads DVKVTQSSRYLVKRTGEKVFLECVQDMDHENMFWYRQDPGLGLRLIYFSYDVKMKEKGDIPEGYSVSREKKERFSLILESASTNQTSMYLCASSLSSGAQFFGPGTRLTVL.

This clonotype was recorded at least ten times. V is TRBV30 and J is TRBJ1-5; D gene unclear. The length of the CDR3 is 13 residues. Germline V gene lookup returns CDR1 GTSNPN and CDR2 SVGIG (reference sequence). The germline V and J ends were trimmed by 2 bases and 0 bases, with 5 bases remaining between them. CDR3 residues: CAWSKGSNQPQHF. The CDR3 DNA reads as TGTGCCTGGAGTAAGGGTAGCAATCAGCCCCAGCATTTT.

Comments on this clonotype: A much larger clone differs by one base, so this may be a read error. The chain uses TRBV12-3 or TRBV12-4 and TRBJ1-5; D remains unclear. The CDR3 covers 13 residues. The V gene lost 1 base and the J gene lost 5 bases, with 6 bases spanning the gap. CDR3 in amino acids: CASSLGMDQPQHF. As DNA, the CDR3 is TGTGCCAGCAGTTTAGGGATGGATCAGCCCCAGCATTTT.

V and J are TRBV6-1 and TRBJ1-4; tentative D call: TRBD1 (5 bases). This CDR3 contains 14 residues. V lost 3 bases and J 7 bases, leaving 12 bases between the germline ends. The V gene's germline CDR1 is MNHNS and CDR2 SASEGT. CDR3 bases: TGTGCCAGCAGTGAGGGGGGTCGCTTTGAAAAACTGTTTTTT. Its translation: CASSEGGRFEKLFF.

This clonotype has more than one count but fewer than ten. The V and J genes are TRBV20-1 and TRBJ2-3, with 8 nucleotides matching TRBD2. Losses at the gene ends were 1 base for V and 2 bases for J; bases not matched to a gene: 11. Germline-derived CDR1 and CDR2 are DFQATT and SNEGSKA (reference sequence). The CDR3 spans 17 residues. The CDR3 nucleotides are TGCAGTGCTAGAGGCTTACGGGAGGGGGGTTACACAGATACGCAGTATTTT. Amino acids: CSARGLREGGYTDTQYF.

This chain connects TRBV19 to TRBJ1-1; TRBD1 aligns across 7 bases. The V gene end was trimmed by 4 bases and the J gene end by 2 bases; junction bases not matched to a gene: 7. The CDR3 extends over 15 amino acids. The germline V gene has CDR1 LNHDA and CDR2 SQIVND (reference sequence). The CDR3 protein is CASSRRQGVNTEAFF. Here the CDR3 DNA reads TGTGCCAGTAGTAGACGACAGGGTGTCAACACTGAAGCTTTCTTT. The full variable domain, with the rest looked up from reference TRBV19 and TRBJ1-1, is DGGITQSPKYLFRKEGQNVTLSCEQNLNHDAMYWYRQDPGQGLRLIYYSQIVNDFQKGDIAEGYSVSREKKESFPLTVTSAQKNPTAFYLCASSRRQGVNTEAFFGQGTRLTVV.

The rearrangement uses TRBV15 and TRBJ2-1; D is unresolved. The germline gives CDR1 LNHNV, CDR2 YYDKDF (reference sequence). V lost 1 base to trimming and J lost 5 bases, with 12 bases between them. The CDR3 totals 15 residues. CDR3 sequence: CATSRGAGPHNEQFF. The CDR3 nucleotides read TGTGCCACCAGCAGAGGGGCAGGCCCCCACAATGAGCAGTTCTTC.

This clonotype was recorded at least ten times. The rearrangement uses TRBV28 and TRBJ2-1, with 9 bases identical to TRBD2. There are 16 residues in the CDR3. V was pared by 4 bases and J by 0 bases, with 4 bases of the junction left unmatched. Germline V gene lookup returns CDR1 MDHEN and CDR2 SYDVKM. This chain's CDR3 is CASSSFSGSSYNEQFF. DNA for the CDR3: TGTGCCAGCAGTTCCTTTAGCGGGAGCTCCTACAATGAGCAGTTCTTC.

This clonotype was observed a few times. V usage is TRBV6-2 or TRBV6-3 and J usage is TRBJ2-7, with D maybe TRBD1 (5 bases). This CDR3 is built from 15 residues. Germline CDR1 is MNHEY and CDR2 is SVGEGT. V was shortened by 1 base and J by 0 bases, with 10 bases between the two germline ends. The CDR3 sequence is CASSYYRSSSYEQYF. In nucleotides, the CDR3 is TGTGCCAGCAGTTACTACAGGTCCAGCTCCTACGAGCAGTACTTC.

This clonotype was recorded a few times. The chain has TRBV24-1 and TRBJ2-2; the match to TRBD1 covers 7 bases. Trimming at V came to 4 bases and at J to 7 bases, leaving 5 bases not matched to a gene. The CDR3 has 14 amino acids. From germline, CDR1 is KGHDR and CDR2 SFDVKD. CDR3: CATSEAGGYGELFF. In DNA form, the CDR3 reads TGTGCCACCAGTGAGGCAGGGGGTTACGGGGAGCTGTTTTTT.

This chain joins TRBV6-1 and TRBJ1-1, with D perhaps TRBD1 (5 bases). CDR1 and CDR2 from the germline V gene are MNHNS and SASEGT. This CDR3 has 15 amino acids. Trimming shortened V by 2 bases and J by 1 base, and 11 bases separated the two germline ends. In nucleotides, the CDR3 is TGTGCCAGCAGTGAAAGGGGATTGGCGAACACTGAAGCTTTCTTT. This encodes CASSERGLANTEAFF.

About this clonotype: One base away lies a much larger clone, so this may be a sequencing read error. This sequence joins TRBV30 and TRBJ2-7; weak D call: TRBD2 (5 bases). Germline V lookup: CDR1 GTSNPN, CDR2 SVGIG (reference sequence). The V end lost 0 bases, the J end lost 1 base, and 13 bases lay between the germline ends. The CDR3 loop spans 15 amino acids. DNA of the CDR3: TGTGCCTGGAGTGTACTCCGGGATCGGTCCTACGAGCAGTACTTC. It yields the protein CAWSVLRDRSYEQYF.